This T cell receptor (beta chain) came from a study of blood T cells in healthy people across ages. Through a sample-barcoded 5' primer and a J-beta primer mix, a second PCR was run for 7 to 11 cycles. TCRdb passed the 5' RACE reads through MiXCR, listing each CDR3 protein once. The sample lists about 730,000 distinct CDR3 sequences; roughly 44% were seen once. Drawing of peripheral blood yielded 7.5 to 10 milliliters from each donor. Germline-derived CDR1 and CDR2 are LGHNA and YNFKEQ. V lost 0 bases and J lost 0, with 12 bases in between. The CDR3 has 17 residues. Note on this clonotype: It is likely a read error, because the conserved phenylalanine at the end of the CDR3 is missing.

V and J are TRBV4-2 and TRBJ1-5; no definite D call. The sequencing input was blood. This clonotype originated in a woman in her fifties or sixties in good health. The CDR3 spells CASSQDFRGNSNQPQHL. CDR3 nucleotides: TGTGCCAGCAGCCAAGATTTTAGAGGGAATAGCAATCAGCCCCAGCATTTG.